This TCR beta chain was recovered during a study of blood T cells in healthy people across ages. Peripheral blood samples of 9.5 to 10 milliliters were drawn from each donor. Germline-derived CDR1 and CDR2 are MNHEY and SVGAGI. The CDR3 runs to 17 residues. V was shortened by 0 bases and J by 0 bases, with 12 bases between the two germline ends. The second PCR ran about 6 to 12 cycles with a sample-barcoded 5' primer and J-beta primers. TCRdb itself ran the 5' RACE reads through MiXCR, one entry per CDR3 protein. The sample contains about 1.8 million distinct CDR3 sequences, 49% of which appear only once. This clonotype was seen a few times.

The sequenced material came from blood. The receptor was isolated from a woman aged 40 to 50 in good health. The rearrangement links TRBV6-5 to TRBJ2-1, with a tentative D call TRBD2 (5 bases). CDR3 residues: CASSYSRGWSSYNEQFF. The CDR3, as DNA: TGTGCCAGCAGTTACTCAAGAGGGTGGAGCTCCTACAATGAGCAGTTCTTC.